This TCR beta chain was retrieved from a study of T cell responses to AZD1222 COVID-19 vaccine. General study findings and limits: No day 14 peak samples; only post-peak repertoires were characterized. A rise in Spike-specific TCR breadth and depth followed two AZD1222 doses. White British donors predominated, females outnumbered males, and clonal diversity was possibly underestimated.

Remarks on this clone: Antigen: not known.

The repertoire was sequenced with immunoSEQ multiplex PCR; TCRdb's copy has only in-frame clones and lacks some. The sample lists about 81,000 clones, approximately 90% occurring once. The V segment lost 4 bases and the J segment 4 bases; nucleotides outside the gene matches: 5. Germline V gene data show CDR1 as MDHEN and CDR2 as SYDVKM. The CDR3 runs to 14 residues. The genes are TRBV28 and TRBJ2-7, with 9 bases lining up with TRBD1. The specimen was peripheral blood, collected 28 days after the second AZD1222 dose. The clonotype comes from an adult who received the AZD1222 COVID-19 vaccine. In nucleotides, the CDR3 is TGTGCCAGCAGTTCCGGGACAGGGAAATACGAGCAGTACTTC. Its protein product is CASSSGTGKYEQYF.